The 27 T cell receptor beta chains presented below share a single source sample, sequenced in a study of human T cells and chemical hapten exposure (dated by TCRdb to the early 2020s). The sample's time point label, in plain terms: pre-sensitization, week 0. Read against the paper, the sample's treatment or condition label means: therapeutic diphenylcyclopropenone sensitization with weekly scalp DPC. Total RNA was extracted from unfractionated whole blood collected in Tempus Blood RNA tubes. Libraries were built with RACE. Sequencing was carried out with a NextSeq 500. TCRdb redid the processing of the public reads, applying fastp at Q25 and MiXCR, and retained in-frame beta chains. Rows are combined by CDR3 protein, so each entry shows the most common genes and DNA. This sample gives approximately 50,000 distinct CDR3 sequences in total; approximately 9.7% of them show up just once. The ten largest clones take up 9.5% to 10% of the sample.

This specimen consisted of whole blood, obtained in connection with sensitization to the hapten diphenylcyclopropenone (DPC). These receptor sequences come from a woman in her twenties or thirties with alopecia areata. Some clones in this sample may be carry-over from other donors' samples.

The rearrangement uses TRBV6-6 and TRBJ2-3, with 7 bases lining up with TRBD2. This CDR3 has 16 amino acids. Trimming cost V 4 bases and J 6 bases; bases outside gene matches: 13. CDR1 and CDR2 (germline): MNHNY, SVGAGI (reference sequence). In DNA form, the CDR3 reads TGTGCCAGCAGTTCCGCGTTTGCGGGGGAGTTGGATACGCAGTATTTT. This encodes CASSSAFAGELDTQYF.

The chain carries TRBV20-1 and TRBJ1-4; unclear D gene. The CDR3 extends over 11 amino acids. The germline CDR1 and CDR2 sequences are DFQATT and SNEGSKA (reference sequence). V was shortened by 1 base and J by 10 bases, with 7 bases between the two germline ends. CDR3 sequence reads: CSARALRKLFF. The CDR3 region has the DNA TGCAGTGCTAGAGCCCTCAGAAAACTGTTTTTT.

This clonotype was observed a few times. The CDR3 DNA reads TGTGCCAGTAGTAGGTCAGGGAGCAATCAGCCCCAGCATTTT. It translates to CASSRSGSNQPQHF. The V and J genes are TRBV19 and TRBJ1-5; D possibly corresponds to TRBD1 (5 bases). V was clipped by 4 bases and J by 1 base, with 8 bases between them. From germline, CDR1 is LNHDA and CDR2 SQIVND (reference sequence). The CDR3 totals 14 residues.

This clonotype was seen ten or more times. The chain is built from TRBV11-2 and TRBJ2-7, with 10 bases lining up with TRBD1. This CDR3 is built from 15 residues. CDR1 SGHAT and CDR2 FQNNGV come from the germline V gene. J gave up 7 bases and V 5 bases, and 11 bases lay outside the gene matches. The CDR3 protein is CASSQADRGQREQYF. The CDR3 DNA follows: TGTGCCAGCAGCCAGGCTGACAGGGGGCAACGGGAGCAGTACTTC. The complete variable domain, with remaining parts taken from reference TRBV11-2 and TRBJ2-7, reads EAGVAQSPRYKIIEKRQSVAFWCNPISGHATLYWYQQILGQGPKLLIQFQNNGVVDDSQLPKDRFSAERLKGVDSTLKIQPAKLEDSAVYLCASSQADRGQREQYFGPGTRLTVT.

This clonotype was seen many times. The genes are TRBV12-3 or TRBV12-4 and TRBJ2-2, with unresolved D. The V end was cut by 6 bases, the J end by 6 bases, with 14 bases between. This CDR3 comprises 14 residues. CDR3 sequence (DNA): TGTGCCAGCAGGTCGAACCCTGCGGCCGGGGAGCTGTTTTTT. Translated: CASRSNPAAGELFF.

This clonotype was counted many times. This chain's CDR3 is CASSFGTSGGITDTQYF. CDR3 DNA sequence: TGTGCCAGCAGTTTCGGGACTAGCGGGGGAATCACAGATACGCAGTATTTT. This rearrangement joins TRBV12-3 or TRBV12-4 to TRBJ2-3, with 14 bases aligning to TRBD2. V dropped 3 bases and J dropped 2; count of bases not matched to a gene: 4. The CDR3 loop spans 17 amino acids.

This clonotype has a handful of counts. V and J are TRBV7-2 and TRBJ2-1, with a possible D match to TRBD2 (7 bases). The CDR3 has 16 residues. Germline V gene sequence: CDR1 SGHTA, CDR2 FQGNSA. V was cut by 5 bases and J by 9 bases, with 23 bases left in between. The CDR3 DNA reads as TGTGCCAGCAGCCTTAGGGGGGACTATAGAGATCGTGAGCAGTTCTTC. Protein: CASSLRGDYRDREQFF.

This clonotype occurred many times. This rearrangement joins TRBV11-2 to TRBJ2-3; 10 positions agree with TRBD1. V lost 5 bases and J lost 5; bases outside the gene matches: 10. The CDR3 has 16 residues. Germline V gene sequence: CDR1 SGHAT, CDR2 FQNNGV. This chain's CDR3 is CASSAQDRGLIDTQYF. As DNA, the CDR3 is TGTGCCAGCAGCGCCCAAGACAGGGGGCTTATAGATACGCAGTATTTT.

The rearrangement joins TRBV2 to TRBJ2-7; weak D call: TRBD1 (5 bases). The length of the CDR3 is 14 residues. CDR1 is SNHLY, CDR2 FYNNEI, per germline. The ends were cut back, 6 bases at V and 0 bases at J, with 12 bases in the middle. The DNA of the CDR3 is TGTGCCAGCAGGAGACAGTGGAGCTCCTACGAGCAGTACTTC. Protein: CASRRQWSSYEQYF.

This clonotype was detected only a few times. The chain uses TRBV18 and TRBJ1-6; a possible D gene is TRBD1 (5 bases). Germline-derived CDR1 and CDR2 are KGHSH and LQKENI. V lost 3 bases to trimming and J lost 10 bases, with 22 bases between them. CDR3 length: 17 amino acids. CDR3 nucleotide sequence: TGTGCCAGCTCACCCCTAACCGAGAGACAGTTGGGCTCACCCCTCCACTTT. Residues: CASSPLTERQLGSPLHF. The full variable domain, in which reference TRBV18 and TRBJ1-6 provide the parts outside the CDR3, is NAGVMQNPRHLVRRRGQEARLRCSPMKGHSHVYWYRQLPEEGLKFMVYLQKENIIDESGMPKERFSAEFPKEGPSILRIQQVVRGDSAAYFCASSPLTERQLGSPLHFGNGTRLTVT.

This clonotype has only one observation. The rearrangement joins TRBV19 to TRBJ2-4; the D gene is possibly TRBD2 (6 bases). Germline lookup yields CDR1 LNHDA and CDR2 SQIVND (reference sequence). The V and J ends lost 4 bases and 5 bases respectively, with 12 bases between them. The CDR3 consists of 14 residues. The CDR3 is CASSTRTGENIQYF. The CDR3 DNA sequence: TGTGCCAGTAGTACAAGGACGGGGGAAAACATTCAGTACTTC.

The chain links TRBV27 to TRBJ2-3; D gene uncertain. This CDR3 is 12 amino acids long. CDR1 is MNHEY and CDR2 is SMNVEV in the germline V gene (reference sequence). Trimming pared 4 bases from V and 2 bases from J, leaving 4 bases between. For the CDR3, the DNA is TGTGCCAGCAGTTCGACCACAGATACGCAGTATTTT. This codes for CASSSTTDTQYF.

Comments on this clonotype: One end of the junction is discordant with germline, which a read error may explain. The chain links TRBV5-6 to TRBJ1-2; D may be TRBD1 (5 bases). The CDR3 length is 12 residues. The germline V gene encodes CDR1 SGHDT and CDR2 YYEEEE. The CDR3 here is CASSLGGHGYNF. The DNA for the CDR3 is TGTGCCAGCAGCTTGGGGGGCCATGGCTACAACTTC.

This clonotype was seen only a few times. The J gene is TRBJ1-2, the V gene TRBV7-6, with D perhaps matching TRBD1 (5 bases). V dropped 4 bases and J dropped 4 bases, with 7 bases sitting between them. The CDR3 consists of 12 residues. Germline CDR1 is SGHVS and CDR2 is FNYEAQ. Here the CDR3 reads CASSSTGYGYTF. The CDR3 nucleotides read TGTGCCAGCAGCTCTACAGGCTATGGCTACACCTTC.

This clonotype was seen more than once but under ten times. The CDR3 loop is CASKDSATNEKLFF. DNA of the CDR3: TGTGCCAGCAAGGACAGTGCAACTAATGAAAAACTGTTTTTT. The V call is TRBV27, the J call TRBJ1-4; D possibly corresponds to TRBD1 (6 bases). Trimming took off 7 bases at V and 0 bases at J, with 9 bases between the two ends. The CDR3 consists of 14 residues. The V gene's germline CDR1 is MNHEY and CDR2 SMNVEV (reference sequence).

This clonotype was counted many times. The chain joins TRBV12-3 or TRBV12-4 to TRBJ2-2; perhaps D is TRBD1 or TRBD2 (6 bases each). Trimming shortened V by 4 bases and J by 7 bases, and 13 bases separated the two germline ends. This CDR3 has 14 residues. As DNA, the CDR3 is TGTGCCAGCAGTTGGGGGGCCGGAAACGGGGAGCTGTTTTTT. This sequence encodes CASSWGAGNGELFF.

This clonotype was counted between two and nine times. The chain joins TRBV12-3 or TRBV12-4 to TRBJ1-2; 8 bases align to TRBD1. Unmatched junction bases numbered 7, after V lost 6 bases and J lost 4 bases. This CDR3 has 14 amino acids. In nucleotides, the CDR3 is TGTGCCAGCAGCCCCGGGACAGGAGCCTATGGCTACACCTTC. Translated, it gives CASSPGTGAYGYTF.

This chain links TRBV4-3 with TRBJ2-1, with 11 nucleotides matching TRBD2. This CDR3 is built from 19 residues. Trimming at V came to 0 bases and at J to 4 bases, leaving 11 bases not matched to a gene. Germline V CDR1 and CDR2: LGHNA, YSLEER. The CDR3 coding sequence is TGCGCCAGCAGCCAAGATCTTAGCGGGGGGGCCGGTAGGTACAATGAGCAGTTCTTC. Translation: CASSQDLSGGAGRYNEQFF.

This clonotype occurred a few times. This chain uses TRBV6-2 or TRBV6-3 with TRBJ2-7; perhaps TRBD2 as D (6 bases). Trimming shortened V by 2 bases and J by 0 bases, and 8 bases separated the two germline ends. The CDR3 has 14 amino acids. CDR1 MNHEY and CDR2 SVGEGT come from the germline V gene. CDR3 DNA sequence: TGTGCCAGCAGTTACGCGGGGACCTCCTACGAGCAGTACTTC. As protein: CASSYAGTSYEQYF.

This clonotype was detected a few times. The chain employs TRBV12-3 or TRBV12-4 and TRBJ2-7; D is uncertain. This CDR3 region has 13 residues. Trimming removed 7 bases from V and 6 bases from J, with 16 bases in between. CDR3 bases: TGTGCCAGCACCACCTCTAAGGAAGGCGAGCAGTACTTC. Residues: CASTTSKEGEQYF.

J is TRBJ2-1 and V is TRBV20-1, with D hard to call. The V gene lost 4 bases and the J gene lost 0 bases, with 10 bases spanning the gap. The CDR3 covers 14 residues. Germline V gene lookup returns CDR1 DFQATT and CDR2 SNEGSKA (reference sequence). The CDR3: CSAKDLSSYNEQFF. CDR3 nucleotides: TGCAGTGCTAAGGACCTGAGCTCCTACAATGAGCAGTTCTTC.

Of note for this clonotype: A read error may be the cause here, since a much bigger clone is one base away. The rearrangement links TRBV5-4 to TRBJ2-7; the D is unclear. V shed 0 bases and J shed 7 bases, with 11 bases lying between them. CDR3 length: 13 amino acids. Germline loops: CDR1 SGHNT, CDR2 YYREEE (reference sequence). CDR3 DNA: TGTGCCAGCAGCTTGGGTGGGCGTTGGGAGCAGTACTTC. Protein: CASSLGGRWEQYF.

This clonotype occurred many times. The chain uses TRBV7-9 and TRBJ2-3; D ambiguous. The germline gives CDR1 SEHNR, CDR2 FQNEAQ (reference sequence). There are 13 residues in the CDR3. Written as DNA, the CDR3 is TGTGGAGGCGGAAACCTAGAAACAGATACGCAGTATTTT. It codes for CGGGNLETDTQYF.

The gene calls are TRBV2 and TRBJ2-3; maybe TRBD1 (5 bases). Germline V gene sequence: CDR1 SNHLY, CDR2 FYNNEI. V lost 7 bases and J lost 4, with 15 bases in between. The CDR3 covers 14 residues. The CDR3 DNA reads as TGTGCCAGCATGCCAGGGCTTCGACCAGATACGCAGTATTTT. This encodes CASMPGLRPDTQYF.

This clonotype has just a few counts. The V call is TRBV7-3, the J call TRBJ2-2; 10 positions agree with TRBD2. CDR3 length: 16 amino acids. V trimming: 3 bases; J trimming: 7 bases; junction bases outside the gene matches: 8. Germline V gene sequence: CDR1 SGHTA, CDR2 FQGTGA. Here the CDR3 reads CASSFSSGGAGGELFF. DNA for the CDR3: TGTGCCAGCAGCTTTTCAAGCGGGGGGGCCGGCGGGGAGCTGTTTTTT. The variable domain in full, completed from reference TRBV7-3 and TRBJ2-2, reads GAGVSQTPSNKVTEKGKYVELRCDPISGHTALYWYRQSLGQGPEFLIYFQGTGAADDSGLPNDRFFAVRPEGSVSTLKIQRTERGDSAVYLCASSFSSGGAGGELFFGEGSRLTVL.

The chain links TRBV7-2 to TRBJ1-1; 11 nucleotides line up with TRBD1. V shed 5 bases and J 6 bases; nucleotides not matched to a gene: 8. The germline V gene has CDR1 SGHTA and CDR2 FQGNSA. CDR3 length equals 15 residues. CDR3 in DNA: TGTGCCAGCAGCCCTAGGACAGGGGGCTATGCTGAAGCTTTCTTT. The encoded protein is CASSPRTGGYAEAFF.

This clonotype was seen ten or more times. CDR3 protein: CASIRDGLLNTGELFF. Here the CDR3 DNA reads TGTGCCAGCATCCGGGACGGACTACTGAACACCGGGGAGCTGTTTTTT. This chain joins TRBV2 and TRBJ2-2; TRBD2 might be the D (6 bases). V was clipped by 7 bases and J by 1 base, with 16 bases between them. This CDR3 is built from 16 residues. The germline CDR1 and CDR2 sequences are SNHLY and FYNNEI.